This T cell receptor (beta chain) was recovered during a study of cytomegalovirus exposure and HLA in healthy donors. Study-level background: The study's early data release held about 85 million unique TCRs from HLA-typed donors. Study-wide findings and caveats: A list of 150 or so TCR beta chains associated with cytomegalovirus was given.

Looked up from germline, CDR1 is MNHEY and CDR2 is SMNVEV (reference sequence). This CDR3 spans 12 amino acids. J gave up 5 bases and V 6 bases, and 3 bases lay outside the gene matches. In its sample, this clone was seen once. No antigen is known for it. Both 60 Vbeta primers and 13 Jbeta primers went into the PCR. Sequenced by immunoSEQ multiplex PCR; TCRdb stores in-frame clones only, minus some. The sample shows about 160,000 clones, around 80% of them seen only once. The V and J genes are TRBV27 and TRBJ2-5; TRBD1 agrees at 7 bases. Sequencing was carried out using PBMCs. This clonotype originated in a woman aged 50 to 65 in good health and CMV-seropositive. The CDR3 region is CASSQGEETQYF. The CDR3, as DNA: TGTGCCAGCAGCCAGGGGGAGGAGACCCAGTACTTC.